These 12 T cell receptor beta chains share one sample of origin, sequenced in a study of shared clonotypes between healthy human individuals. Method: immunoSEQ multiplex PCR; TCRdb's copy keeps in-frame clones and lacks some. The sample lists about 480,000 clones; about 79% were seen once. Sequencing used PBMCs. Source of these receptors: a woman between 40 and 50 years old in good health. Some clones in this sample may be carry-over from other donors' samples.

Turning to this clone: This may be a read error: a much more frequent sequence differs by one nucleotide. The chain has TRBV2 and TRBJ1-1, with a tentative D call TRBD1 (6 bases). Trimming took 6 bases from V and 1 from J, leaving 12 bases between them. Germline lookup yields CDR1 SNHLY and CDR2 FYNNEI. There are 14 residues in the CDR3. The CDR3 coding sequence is TGTGCCAGCAGCGTACGGACAGCGAACACTGAAGCTTTCTTT. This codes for CASSVRTANTEAFF.

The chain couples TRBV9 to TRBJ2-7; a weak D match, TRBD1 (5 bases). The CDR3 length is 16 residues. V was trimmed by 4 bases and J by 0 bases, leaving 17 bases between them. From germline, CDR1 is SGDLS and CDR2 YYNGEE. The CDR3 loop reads CASSPTATGSSYEQYF. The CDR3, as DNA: TGTGCCAGCAGCCCGACAGCTACCGGTAGCTCCTACGAGCAGTACTTC.

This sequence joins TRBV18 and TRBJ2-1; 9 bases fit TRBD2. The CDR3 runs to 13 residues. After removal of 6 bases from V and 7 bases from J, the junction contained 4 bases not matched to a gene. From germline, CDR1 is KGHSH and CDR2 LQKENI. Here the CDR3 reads CASSRLAGNEQFF. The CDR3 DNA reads TGTGCCAGCTCGAGGCTAGCGGGAAATGAGCAGTTCTTC.

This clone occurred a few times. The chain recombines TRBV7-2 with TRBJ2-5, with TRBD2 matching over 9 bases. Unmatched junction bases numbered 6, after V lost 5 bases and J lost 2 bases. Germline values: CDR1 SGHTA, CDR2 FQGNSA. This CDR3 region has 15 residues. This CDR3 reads CASSPGLAVQETQYF. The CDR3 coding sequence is TGTGCCAGCAGCCCGGGACTAGCTGTTCAAGAGACCCAGTACTTC.

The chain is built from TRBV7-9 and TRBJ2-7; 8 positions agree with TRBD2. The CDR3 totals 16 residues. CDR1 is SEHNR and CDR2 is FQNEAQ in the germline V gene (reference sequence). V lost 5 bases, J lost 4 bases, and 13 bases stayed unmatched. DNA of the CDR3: TGTGCCAGCAGCCGCGCGGGAGCGGGAGCAAGGTACGAGCAGTACTTC. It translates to CASSRAGAGARYEQYF.

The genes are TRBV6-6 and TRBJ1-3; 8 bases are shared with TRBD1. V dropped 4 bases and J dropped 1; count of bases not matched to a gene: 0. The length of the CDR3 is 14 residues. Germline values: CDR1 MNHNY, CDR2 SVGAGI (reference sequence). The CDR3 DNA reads TGTGCCAGCAGTTGGACAGGGTCTGGAAACACCATATATTTT. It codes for CASSWTGSGNTIYF.

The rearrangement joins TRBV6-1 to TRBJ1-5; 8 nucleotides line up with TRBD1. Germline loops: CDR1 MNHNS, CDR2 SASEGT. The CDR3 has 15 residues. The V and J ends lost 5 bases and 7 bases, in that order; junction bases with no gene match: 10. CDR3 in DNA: TGTGCCAGCAGTACCCTTGACACAGGGGGACAGCCCCAGCATTTT. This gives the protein CASSTLDTGGQPQHF.

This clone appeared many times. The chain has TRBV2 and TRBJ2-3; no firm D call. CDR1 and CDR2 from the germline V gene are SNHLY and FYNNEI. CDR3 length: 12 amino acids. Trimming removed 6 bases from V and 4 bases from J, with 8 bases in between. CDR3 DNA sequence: TGTGCCAGCAGGGGCGAGGCAGATACGCAGTATTTT. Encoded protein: CASRGEADTQYF.

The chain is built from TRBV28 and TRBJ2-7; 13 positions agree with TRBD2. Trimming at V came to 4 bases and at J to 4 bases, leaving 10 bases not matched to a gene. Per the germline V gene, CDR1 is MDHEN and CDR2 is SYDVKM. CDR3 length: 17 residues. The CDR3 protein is CASSSPGLAGRQYEQYF. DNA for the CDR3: TGTGCCAGCAGTTCTCCGGGACTAGCGGGACGTCAATACGAGCAGTACTTC.

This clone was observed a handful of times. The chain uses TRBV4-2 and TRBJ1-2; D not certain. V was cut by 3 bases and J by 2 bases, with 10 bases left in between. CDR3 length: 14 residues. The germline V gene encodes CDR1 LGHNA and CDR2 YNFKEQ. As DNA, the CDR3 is TGTGCCAGCAGCCAGGCGACGGAAAACTATGGCTACACCTTC. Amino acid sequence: CASSQATENYGYTF.

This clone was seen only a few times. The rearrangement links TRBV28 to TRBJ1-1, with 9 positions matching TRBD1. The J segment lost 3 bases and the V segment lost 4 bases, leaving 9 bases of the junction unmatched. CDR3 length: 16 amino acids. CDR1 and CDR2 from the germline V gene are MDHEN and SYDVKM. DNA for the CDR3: TGTGCCAGCAGTTCGCTACAGGGGGCGTTTTACACTGAAGCTTTCTTT. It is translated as CASSSLQGAFYTEAFF.

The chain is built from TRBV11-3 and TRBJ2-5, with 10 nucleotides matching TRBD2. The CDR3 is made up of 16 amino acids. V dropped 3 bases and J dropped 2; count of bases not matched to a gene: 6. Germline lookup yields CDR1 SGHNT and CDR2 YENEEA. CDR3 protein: CASSLGTSGAQETQYF. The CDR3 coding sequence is TGTGCCAGCAGCTTGGGAACTAGCGGGGCACAAGAGACCCAGTACTTC.